This T cell receptor beta chain was documented in a study of T cells in Graves' hyperthyroidism and ophthalmopathy. TCR beta CDR3 sequences were amplified from RNA transcripts. HTBI primers drove first-round RT-PCR of the TCR CDR3. A single record per CDR3 protein comes from TCRdb applying MiXCR to the multiplex PCR reads. Of about 300,000 distinct CDR3 sequences listed, around 19% are singletons. Used for diagnoses were clinical symptoms, serum thyroxine and TRAb, thyroid ultrasound and orbital computed tomography. Germline V lookup: CDR1 KGHSH, CDR2 LQKENI. Trimming cost V 4 bases and J 3 bases; bases outside gene matches: 9. The CDR3 totals 16 residues.

The TCR comes from a man aged 45-60 years with Graves' ophthalmopathy. The specimen was blood. The chain links TRBV18 to TRBJ1-5; TRBD1 matches at 7 bases. The CDR3, as DNA: TGTGCCAGCTCACTGACAGGGAGGGAACCCAATCAGCCCCAGCATTTT. Its translation: CASSLTGREPNQPQHF.